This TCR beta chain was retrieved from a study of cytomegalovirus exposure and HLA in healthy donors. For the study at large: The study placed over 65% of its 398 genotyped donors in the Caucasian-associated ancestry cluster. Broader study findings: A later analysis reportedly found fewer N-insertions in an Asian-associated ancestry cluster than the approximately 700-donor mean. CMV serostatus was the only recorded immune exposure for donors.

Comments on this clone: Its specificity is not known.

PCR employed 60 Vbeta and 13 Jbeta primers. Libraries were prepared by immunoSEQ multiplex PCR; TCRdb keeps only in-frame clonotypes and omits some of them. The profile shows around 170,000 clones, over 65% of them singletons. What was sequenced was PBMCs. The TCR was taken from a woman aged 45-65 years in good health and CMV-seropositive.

The CDR3 protein is CASSLGINEKLFF. CDR3 sequence (DNA): TGTGCCAGCAGCCTCGGGATCAATGAAAAACTGTTTTTT. V and J are TRBV9 and TRBJ1-4; D is unclear. Trimming removed 4 bases from V and 5 bases from J, with 9 bases in between. The CDR3 extends over 13 amino acids. CDR1 and CDR2 from the germline V gene are SGDLS and YYNGEE.